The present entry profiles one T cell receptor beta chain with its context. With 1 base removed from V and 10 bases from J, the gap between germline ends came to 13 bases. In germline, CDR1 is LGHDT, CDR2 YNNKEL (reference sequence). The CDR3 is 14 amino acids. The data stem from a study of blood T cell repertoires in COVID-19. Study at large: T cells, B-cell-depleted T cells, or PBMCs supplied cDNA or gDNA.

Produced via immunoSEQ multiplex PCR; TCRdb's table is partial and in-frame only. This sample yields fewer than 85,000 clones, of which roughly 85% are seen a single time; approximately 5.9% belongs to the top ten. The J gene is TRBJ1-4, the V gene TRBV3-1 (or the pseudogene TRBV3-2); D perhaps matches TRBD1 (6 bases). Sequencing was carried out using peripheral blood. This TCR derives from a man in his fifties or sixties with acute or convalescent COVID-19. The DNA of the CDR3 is TGTGCCAGCAGCCAAGGGTTAGGGGGTCGAAAACTGTTTTTT. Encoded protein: CASSQGLGGRKLFF.